The rows below give T cell receptor beta chains drawn from one sample of a study of blood T cells in healthy people across ages. MiXCR, applied by TCRdb to the 5' RACE reads, yields one record per CDR3 protein. The sample includes roughly 1.9 million distinct CDR3 sequences, approximately 39% of them seen just once. Specimen: blood. The receptors shown here come from a human donor in good health. The CDR3 runs from the conserved cysteine through the conserved F or W. Each record gives: clone size, D gene, J gene, V gene, CDR3 protein, CDR3 DNA. A D gene is named only where the DNA matches it firmly. Not every row has a clone size; where given, it reads once, few, many or a size class.

>few|TRBD1|TRBJ2-1|TRBV5-1
CASSSGQGIGTYNEQFF
TGCGCCAGCAGCTCGGGACAGGGGATCGGAACCTACAATGAGCAGTTCTTC
>NA|NA|TRBJ2-5|TRBV28
CASSLPIRAGTETQYF
TGTGCCAGCAGTTTACCCATTAGGGCTGGGACGGAGACCCAGTACTTC
>NA|NA|TRBJ1-1|TRBV7-9
CASSLGPPVGAEAFF
TGTGCCAGCAGCCTCGGGCCCCCGGTGGGCGCTGAAGCTTTCTTT
>few|NA|TRBJ1-2|TRBV6-5
CASRSGTKGYTF
TGTGCCAGCAGATCCGGGACAAAAGGCTACACCTTC
>few|NA|TRBJ1-2|TRBV7-2
CASNLVTGPGYGYTF
TGTGCCAGCAACTTAGTTACAGGACCGGGCTATGGCTACACCTTC
>few|NA|TRBJ2-3|TRBV6-1
CASTLGGGLDTQYF
TGTGCCAGCACCCTGGGGGGGGGCTTAGATACGCAGTATTTT
>few|NA|TRBJ2-1|TRBV5-1
CASSLATRGFGNEQFF
TGCGCCAGCAGCTTGGCCACTAGAGGATTCGGCAATGAGCAGTTCTTC
>NA|NA|TRBJ1-1|TRBV29-1
CSVSPAYTEAFF
TGCAGCGTCTCACCGGCCTACACTGAAGCTTTCTTT
>NA|NA|TRBJ1-2|TRBV4-3
CASSQEWQGGYGYTF
TGCGCCAGCAGCCAAGAGTGGCAGGGAGGCTATGGCTACACCTTC
>few|NA|TRBJ1-2|TRBV19
CASRLGVGYTF
TGTGCCAGTAGATTGGGGGTTGGCTACACCTTC